This T cell receptor (beta chain) was obtained from a study of cytomegalovirus exposure and HLA in healthy donors. Study-wide context: There were fewer than 130 million unique TCR beta sequences, drawn from 200 million or so T cells, in an earlier analysis. Genotyping of some 400 donors showed that 80% to 85% belonged to the Caucasian-associated ancestry cluster. Study-level results: The authors listed 180 or so TCR beta chains as cytomegalovirus-associated.

PCR used 60 Vbeta primers and 13 Jbeta primers. In the authors' workflow: An analysis performed later counted 70 million to 90 million unique TCR beta chains (around 10 million of them shared). Assay used: immunoSEQ multiplex PCR; TCRdb lists only in-frame clones, some missing. For V, J and clone size, that table is used; D and trimming come from the DNA. Here the sample spans a few hundred thousand clones, 70% to 90% being singletons. About this clone itself: Its target is unknown.

This CDR3 spans 14 amino acids. With 9 bases removed from V and 2 bases from J, the gap between germline ends came to 17 bases. The V gene's germline CDR1 is MNHNY and CDR2 SVGAGI (reference sequence). The clonotype originates from a woman aged 18-30 years in good health and CMV-seronegative. The chain employs TRBV6-6 and TRBJ2-7, with D tentatively TRBD1 (5 bases). Sequenced: PBMCs. The CDR3 here is CASNVGLLAYEQYF. CDR3 sequence (DNA): TGTGCCAGTAACGTGGGGCTCCTCGCCTACGAGCAGTACTTC.